Sequencing of this TCR beta chain was carried out in a study of blood T cell repertoires in COVID-19. Turning to the study itself: Sample material is recorded as cDNA or gDNA derived from T cells, B-cell-depleted T cells, or PBMCs.

The junction had 4 bases not matched to a gene; V was cut back by 8 bases and J by 4 bases. CDR1 SNHLY and CDR2 FYNNEI come from the germline V gene. The CDR3 totals 13 residues. Adults between about 18 and 95 years of age took part from 20 to 25 US areas. Participants reported their clinical history, and cohort assignment relied on those reports. Original analysis: Reference gene primer amplification gave nucleated cell count estimates. The table came from immunoSEQ multiplex PCR; TCRdb's copy has only in-frame clones and leaves some out. The V and J calls and the clone size are those of that table, but D and trimming were determined from the DNA. The table has around 250,000 clones, about 90% seen once; the top ten hold 0.95% to 1.5%.

The sample comprised PBMCs or T cells enriched from blood (not recorded which). The clonotype comes from a human donor in a cohort exposed to, infected with or recovered from COVID-19 (not recorded which). The donor label of this sample is uncertain. The J gene is TRBJ1-4, the V gene TRBV2, with 7 bases matching TRBD1. In DNA form, the CDR3 reads TGTGCCAGCGGGACAGATTATAATGAAAAACTGTTTTTT. Translating it yields CASGTDYNEKLFF.